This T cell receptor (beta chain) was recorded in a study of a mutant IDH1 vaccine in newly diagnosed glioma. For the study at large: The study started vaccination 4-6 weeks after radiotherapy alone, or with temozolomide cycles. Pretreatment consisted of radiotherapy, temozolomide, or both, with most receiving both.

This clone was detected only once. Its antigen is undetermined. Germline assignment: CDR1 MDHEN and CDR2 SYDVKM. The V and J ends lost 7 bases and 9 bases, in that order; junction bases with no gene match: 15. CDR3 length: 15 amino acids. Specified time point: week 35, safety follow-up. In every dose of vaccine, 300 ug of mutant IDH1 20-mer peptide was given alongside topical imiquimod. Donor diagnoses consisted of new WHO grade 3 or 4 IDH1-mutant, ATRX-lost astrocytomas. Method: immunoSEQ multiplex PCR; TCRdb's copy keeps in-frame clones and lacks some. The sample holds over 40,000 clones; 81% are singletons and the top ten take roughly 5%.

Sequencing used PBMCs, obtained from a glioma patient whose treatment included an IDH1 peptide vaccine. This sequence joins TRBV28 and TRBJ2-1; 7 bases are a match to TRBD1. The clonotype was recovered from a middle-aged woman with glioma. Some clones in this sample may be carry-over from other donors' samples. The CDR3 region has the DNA TGTGCCAGCACTGACAGGGAAATCAGTGCGGGTGAGCAGTTCTTC. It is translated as CASTDREISAGEQFF.